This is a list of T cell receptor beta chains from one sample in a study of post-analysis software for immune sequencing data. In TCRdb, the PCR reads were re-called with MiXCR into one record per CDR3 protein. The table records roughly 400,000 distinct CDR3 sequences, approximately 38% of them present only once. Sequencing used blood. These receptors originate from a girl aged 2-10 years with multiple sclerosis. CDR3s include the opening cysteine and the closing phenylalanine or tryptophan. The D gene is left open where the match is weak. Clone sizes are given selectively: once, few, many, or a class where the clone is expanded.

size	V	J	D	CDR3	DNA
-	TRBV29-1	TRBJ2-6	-	CSVEKGSGANVLTF	TGCAGCGTTGAAAAGGGGTCTGGGGCCAACGTCCTGACTTTC
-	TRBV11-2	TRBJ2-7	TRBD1	CASTSRDRGSDEQYF	TGTGCCAGCACCTCTCGGGACAGGGGATCTGACGAGCAGTACTTC
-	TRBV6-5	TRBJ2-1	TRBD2	CASTTKRGGSYNEQFF	TGTGCCAGCACCACCAAGCGGGGGGGGTCCTACAATGAGCAGTTCTTC
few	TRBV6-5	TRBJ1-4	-	CASSPRHESKLFF	TGTGCCAGCAGTCCCCGTCATGAATCTAAACTGTTTTTT
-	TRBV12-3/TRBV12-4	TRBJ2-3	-	CASSPPTRGDTQYF	TGTGCCAGCAGTCCACCGACTAGAGGGGATACGCAGTATTTT
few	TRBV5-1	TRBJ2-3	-	CASSLFSGADTQYF	TGCGCCAGCAGCTTGTTTTCCGGGGCAGATACGCAGTATTTT
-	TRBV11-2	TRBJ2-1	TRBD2	CASSFRTSGRIVTGPLYGQFF	TGTGCCAGCAGCTTCCGGACTAGCGGGAGAATAGTCACCGGTCCTCTGTACGGGCAGTTCTTC
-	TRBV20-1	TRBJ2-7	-	CSASGFRTHDEQYF	TGCAGTGCGAGCGGGTTTCGGACACACGACGAGCAGTACTTC
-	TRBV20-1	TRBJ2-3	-	CSARDRGHGTSDTDTQYF	TGCAGTGCTAGGGACAGGGGGCACGGGACTAGCGACACAGATACGCAGTATTTT
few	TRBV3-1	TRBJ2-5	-	CASSQETKGVETQYF	TGTGCCAGCAGCCAAGAAACAAAGGGGGTAGAGACCCAGTACTTC
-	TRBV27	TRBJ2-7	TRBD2	CASSLYLAGAEEQYF	TGTGCCAGCAGTTTATACCTAGCGGGAGCGGAGGAGCAGTACTTC
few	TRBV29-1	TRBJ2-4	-	CSVAQAKNIQYF	TGCAGCGTGGCCCAGGCCAAAAACATTCAGTACTTC
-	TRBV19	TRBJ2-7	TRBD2	CASSFSGNYEQYF	TGTGCCAGTAGTTTCAGCGGGAACTACGAGCAGTACTTC
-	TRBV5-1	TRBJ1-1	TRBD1	CASSLLTGVPPEAFF	TGCGCCAGCAGCTTATTAACAGGGGTGCCACCTGAAGCTTTCTTT
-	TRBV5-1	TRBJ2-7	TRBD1	CASSPPGQEMGQYF	TGCGCCAGCAGCCCCCCGGGACAGGAGATGGGGCAGTACTTC
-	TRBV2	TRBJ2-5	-	CASSERGRLQETQYF	TGTGCCAGCAGTGAACGAGGGAGGCTCCAAGAGACCCAGTACTTC